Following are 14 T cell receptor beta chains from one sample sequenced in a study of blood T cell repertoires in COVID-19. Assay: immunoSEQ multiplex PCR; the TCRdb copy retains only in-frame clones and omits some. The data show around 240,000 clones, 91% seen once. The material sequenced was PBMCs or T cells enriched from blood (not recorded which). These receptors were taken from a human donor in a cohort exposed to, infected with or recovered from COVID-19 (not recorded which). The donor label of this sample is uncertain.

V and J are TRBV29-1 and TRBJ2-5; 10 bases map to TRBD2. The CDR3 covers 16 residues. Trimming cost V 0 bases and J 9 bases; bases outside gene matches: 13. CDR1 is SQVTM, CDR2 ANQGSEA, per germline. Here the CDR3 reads CSVEDVLAGAPVAQYF. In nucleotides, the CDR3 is TGCAGCGTTGAAGATGTTCTAGCGGGGGCCCCTGTGGCCCAGTACTTC.

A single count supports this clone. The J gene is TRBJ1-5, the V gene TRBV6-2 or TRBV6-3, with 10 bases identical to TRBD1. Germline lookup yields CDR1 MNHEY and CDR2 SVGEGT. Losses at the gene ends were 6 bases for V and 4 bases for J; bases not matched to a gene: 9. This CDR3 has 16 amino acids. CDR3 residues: CASSTGTGVRNQPQHF. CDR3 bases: TGTGCCAGCAGCACCGGGACAGGGGTGAGGAATCAGCCCCAGCATTTT.

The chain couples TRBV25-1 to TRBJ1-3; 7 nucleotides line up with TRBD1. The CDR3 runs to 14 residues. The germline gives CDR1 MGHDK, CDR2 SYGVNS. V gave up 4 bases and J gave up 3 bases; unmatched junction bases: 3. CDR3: CASSGQGFGNTIYF. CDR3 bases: TGTGCCAGCAGTGGACAGGGCTTTGGAAACACCATATATTTT.

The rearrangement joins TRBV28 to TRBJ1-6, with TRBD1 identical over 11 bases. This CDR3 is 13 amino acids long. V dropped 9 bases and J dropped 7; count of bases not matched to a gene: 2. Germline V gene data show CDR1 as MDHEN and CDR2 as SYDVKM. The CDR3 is CASGTGGNSPLHF. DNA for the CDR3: TGTGCCAGTGGGACAGGGGGAAATTCACCCCTCCACTTT. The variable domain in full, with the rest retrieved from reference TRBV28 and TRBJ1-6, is DVKVTQSSRYLVKRTGEKVFLECVQDMDHENMFWYRQDPGLGLRLIYFSYDVKMKEKGDIPEGYSVSREKKERFSLILESASTNQTSMYLCASGTGGNSPLHFGNGTRLTVT.

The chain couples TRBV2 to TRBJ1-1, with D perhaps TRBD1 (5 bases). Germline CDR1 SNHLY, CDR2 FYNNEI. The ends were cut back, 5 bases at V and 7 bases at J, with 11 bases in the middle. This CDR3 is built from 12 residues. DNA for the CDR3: TGTGCCAGCAGTCCCCTGGGGGGTGAAGCTTTCTTT. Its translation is CASSPLGGEAFF.

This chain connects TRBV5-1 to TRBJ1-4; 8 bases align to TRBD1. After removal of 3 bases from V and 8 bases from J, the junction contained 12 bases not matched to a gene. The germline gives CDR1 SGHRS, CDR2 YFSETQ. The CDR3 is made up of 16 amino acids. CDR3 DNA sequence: TGCGCCAGCAGCTCTGGGGACTTACAGGGGGTAGAAAAACTGTTTTTT. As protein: CASSSGDLQGVEKLFF.

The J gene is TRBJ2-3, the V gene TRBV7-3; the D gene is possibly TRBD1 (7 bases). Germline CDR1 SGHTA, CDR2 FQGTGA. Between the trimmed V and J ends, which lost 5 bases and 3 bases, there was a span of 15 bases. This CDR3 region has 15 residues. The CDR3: CASSPGGQRTDTQYF. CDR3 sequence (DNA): TGTGCCAGCAGCCCAGGGGGGCAGAGGACAGATACGCAGTATTTT.

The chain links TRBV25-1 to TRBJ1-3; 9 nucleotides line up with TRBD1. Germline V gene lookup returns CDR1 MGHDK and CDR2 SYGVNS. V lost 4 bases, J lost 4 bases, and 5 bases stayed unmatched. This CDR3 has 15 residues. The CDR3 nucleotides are TGTGCCAGCAGTGGAACAGGGACAGGGGGAAACACCATATATTTT. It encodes CASSGTGTGGNTIYF. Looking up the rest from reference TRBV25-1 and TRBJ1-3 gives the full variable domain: EADIYQTPRYLVIGTGKKITLECSQTMGHDKMYWYQQDPGMELHLIHYSYGVNSTEKGDLSSESTVSRIRTEHFPLTLESARPSHTSQYLCASSGTGTGGNTIYFGEGSWLTVV.

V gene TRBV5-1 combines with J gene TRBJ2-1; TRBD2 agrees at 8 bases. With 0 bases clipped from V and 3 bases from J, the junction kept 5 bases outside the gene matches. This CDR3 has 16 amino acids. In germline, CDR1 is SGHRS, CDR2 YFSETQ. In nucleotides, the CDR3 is TGCGCCAGCAGCTTGGATCTGGCGGGGGGCTACAATGAGCAGTTCTTC. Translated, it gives CASSLDLAGGYNEQFF.

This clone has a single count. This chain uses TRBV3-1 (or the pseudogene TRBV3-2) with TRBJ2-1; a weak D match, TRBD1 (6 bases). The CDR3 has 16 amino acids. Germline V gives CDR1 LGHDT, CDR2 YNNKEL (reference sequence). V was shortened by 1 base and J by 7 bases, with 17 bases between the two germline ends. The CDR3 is CASSQGLQGRANEQFF. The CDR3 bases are TGTGCCAGCAGCCAAGGATTACAGGGCCGGGCGAATGAGCAGTTCTTC.

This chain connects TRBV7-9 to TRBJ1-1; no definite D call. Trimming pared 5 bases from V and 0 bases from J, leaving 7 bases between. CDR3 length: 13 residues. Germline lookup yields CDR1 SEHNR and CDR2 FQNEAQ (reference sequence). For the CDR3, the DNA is TGTGCCAGCAGCCTACAGATGAACACTGAAGCTTTCTTT. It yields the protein CASSLQMNTEAFF. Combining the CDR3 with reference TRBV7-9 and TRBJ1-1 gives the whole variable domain DTGVSQNPRHKITKRGQNVTFRCDPISEHNRLYWYRQTLGQGPEFLTYFQNEAQLEKSRLLSDRFSAERPKGSFSTLEIQRTEQGDSAMYLCASSLQMNTEAFFGQGTRLTVV.

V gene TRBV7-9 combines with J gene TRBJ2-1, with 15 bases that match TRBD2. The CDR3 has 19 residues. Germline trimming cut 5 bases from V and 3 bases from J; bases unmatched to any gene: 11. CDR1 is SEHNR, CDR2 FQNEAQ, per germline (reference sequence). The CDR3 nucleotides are TGTGCCAGCAGCGACGGACTAGCGGGGGGGCCAGCTTTCTACAATGAGCAGTTCTTC. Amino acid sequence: CASSDGLAGGPAFYNEQFF.

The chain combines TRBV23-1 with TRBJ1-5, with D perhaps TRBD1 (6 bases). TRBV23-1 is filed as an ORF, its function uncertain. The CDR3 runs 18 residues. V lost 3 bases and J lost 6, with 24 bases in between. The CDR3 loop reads CASSHSASSGGAPQPQHF. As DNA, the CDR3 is TGCGCCAGCAGTCATTCGGCGTCGTCGGGGGGGGCCCCTCAGCCCCAGCATTTT.

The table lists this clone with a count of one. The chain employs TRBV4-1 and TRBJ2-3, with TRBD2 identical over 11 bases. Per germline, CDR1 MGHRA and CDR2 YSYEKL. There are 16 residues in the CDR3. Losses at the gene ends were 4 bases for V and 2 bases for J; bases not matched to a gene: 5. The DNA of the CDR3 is TGCGCCAGCAGCCCCTATAGCGGGGGGGCCACAGATACGCAGTATTTT. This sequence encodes CASSPYSGGATDTQYF.